The T cell receptor beta chain described here comes from a study of cytomegalovirus exposure and HLA in healthy donors. The study's findings and limits: Analysis was performed later, and it showed HLA-associated TCR beta chains to be more clonally expanded than equally common others.

Trimming took 5 bases from V and 1 from J, leaving 8 bases between them. Looked up from germline, CDR1 is MNHEY and CDR2 is SVGAGI. The CDR3 is 13 residues long. Researchers ran the PCR with 60 Vbeta and 13 Jbeta primers. Profiling relied on immunoSEQ multiplex PCR, and the TCRdb table lists in-frame clones only, not all of them. The sample has approximately 150,000 clones, around three quarters seen once; the top ten hold about 2%. A remark on this clone: Its antigen is currently unknown.

The sequence derives from a woman aged 40 to 49 in good health and CMV-seronegative. The sequenced sample consisted of PBMCs. V usage is TRBV6-5 and J usage is TRBJ1-1; D ambiguous. This chain's CDR3 is CASSRVSNTEAFF. The CDR3 coding sequence is TGTGCCAGCAGTCGCGTCTCGAACACTGAAGCTTTCTTT.